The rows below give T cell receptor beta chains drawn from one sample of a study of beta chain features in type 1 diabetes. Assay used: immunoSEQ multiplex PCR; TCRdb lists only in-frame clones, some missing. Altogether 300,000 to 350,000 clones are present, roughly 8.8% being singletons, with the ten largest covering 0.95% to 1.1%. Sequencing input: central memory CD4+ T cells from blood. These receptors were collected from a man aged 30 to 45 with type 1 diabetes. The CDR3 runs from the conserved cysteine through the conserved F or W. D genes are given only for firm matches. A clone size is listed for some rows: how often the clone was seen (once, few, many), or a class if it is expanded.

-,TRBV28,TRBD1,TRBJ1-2,CASSLGADRVLSGYTF,TGTGCCAGCAGTTTAGGGGCGGACAGGGTGCTGTCTGGCTACACCTTC
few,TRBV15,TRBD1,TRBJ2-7,CATSRDGTGKYF,TGTGCCACCAGCAGAGATGGGACAGGCAAGTACTTC
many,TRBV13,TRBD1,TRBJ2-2,CASSLGHPRQGDSGELFF,TGTGCCAGCAGCTTAGGCCACCCCAGGCAGGGGGATTCCGGGGAGCTGTTTTTT
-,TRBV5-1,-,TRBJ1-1,CASSLGAYNMNTEAFF,TGCGCCAGCAGCTTGGGGGCCTATAATATGAACACTGAAGCTTTCTTT
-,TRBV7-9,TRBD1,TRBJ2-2,CASNQGQGATGELFF,TGTGCCAGCAACCAGGGACAGGGGGCTACCGGGGAGCTGTTTTTT
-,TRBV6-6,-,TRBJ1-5,CASSPLRRDQPQHF,TGTGCCAGCAGTCCGTTAAGGCGGGATCAGCCCCAGCATTTT
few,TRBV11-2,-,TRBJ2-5,CASSLGGGGTQYF,TGTGCCAGCAGCTTAGGGGGCGGAGGGACCCAGTACTTC
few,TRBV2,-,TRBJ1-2,CAIPRPGEYYGYTF,TGTGCCATCCCTCGGCCCGGGGAGTACTATGGCTACACCTTC
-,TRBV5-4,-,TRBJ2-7,CASSPDRWSYEQYF,TGTGCCAGCAGCCCCGACAGGTGGTCCTACGAGCAGTACTTC
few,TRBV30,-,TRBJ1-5,CAWSTPQGFNQPQHF,TGTGCCTGGAGCACGCCCCAGGGATTCAATCAGCCCCAGCATTTT
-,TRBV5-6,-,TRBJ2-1,CASSISGTSYNEQFF,TGTGCCAGCAGCATTAGCGGTACCTCCTACAATGAGCAGTTCTTC
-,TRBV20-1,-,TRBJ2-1,CSASFYNEQFF,TGCAGTGCTTCATTTTACAATGAGCAGTTCTTC
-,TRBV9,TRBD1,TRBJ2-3,CASSGRDSLTDTQYF,TGTGCCAGCAGCGGCCGGGACAGTCTCACAGATACGCAGTATTTT
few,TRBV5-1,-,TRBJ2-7,CASSRFGDTYEQYF,TGCGCCAGCAGCCGATTTGGGGATACCTACGAGCAGTACTTC
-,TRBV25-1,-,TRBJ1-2,CASSESASYYGYTF,TGTGCCAGCAGTGAATCGGCCAGTTACTATGGCTACACCTTC
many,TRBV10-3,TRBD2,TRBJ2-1,CATGTSGGASGNEQFF,TGTGCCACCGGGACTAGCGGGGGGGCTAGTGGGAATGAGCAGTTCTTC
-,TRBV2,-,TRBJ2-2,CASSDRGADHRGGELFF,TGTGCCAGCAGTGATAGAGGGGCAGACCATCGGGGCGGGGAGCTGTTTTTT
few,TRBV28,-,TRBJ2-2,CASTSDGDRTPGELFF,TGTGCCAGCACCTCAGACGGGGACCGAACCCCCGGGGAGCTGTTTTTT
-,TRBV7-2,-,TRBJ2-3,CASSATSRVSGTDTQYF,TGTGCCAGCAGCGCCACAAGTCGTGTTTCTGGCACAGATACGCAGTATTTT
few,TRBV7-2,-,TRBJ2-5,CASSSRNKETQYF,TGTGCCAGCAGCTCTAGGAACAAAGAGACCCAGTACTTC
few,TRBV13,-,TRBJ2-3,CASSLGQLTDTQYF,TGTGCCAGCAGCTTAGGTCAGCTCACAGATACGCAGTATTTT
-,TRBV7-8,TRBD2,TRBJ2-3,CASSSRTSGGAGDTQYF,TGTGCCAGCAGCTCCCGGACTAGCGGGGGGGCAGGAGATACGCAGTATTTT
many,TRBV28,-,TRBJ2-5,CASSPGGRQETQYF,TGTGCCAGCAGCCCTGGGGGGAGGCAAGAGACCCAGTACTTC
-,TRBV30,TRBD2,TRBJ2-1,CAWRTGGAYNEQFF,TGTGCCTGGAGGACGGGGGGGGCCTACAATGAGCAGTTCTTC
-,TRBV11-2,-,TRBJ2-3,CASSHRDTQYF,TGTGCCAGCAGCCACAGAGATACGCAGTATTTT
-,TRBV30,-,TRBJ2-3,CAWSTTGPDTQYF,TGTGCCTGGAGTACCACCGGCCCGGATACGCAGTATTTT
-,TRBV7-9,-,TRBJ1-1,CASRLGNTEAFF,TGTGCCAGCCGGTTAGGAAACACTGAAGCTTTCTTT
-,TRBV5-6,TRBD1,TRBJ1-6,CASIRTGGAVISPLHF,TGTGCCAGCATCCGGACAGGGGGCGCAGTAATCTCACCCCTCCACTTT
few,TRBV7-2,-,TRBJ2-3,CASSLWGSSTDTQYF,TGTGCCAGCAGCTTATGGGGGTCTAGCACAGATACGCAGTATTTT
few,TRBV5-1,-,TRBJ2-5,CASSRTTRETQYF,TGCGCCAGCAGCCGGACTACCAGGGAGACCCAGTACTTC
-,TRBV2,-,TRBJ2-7,CASSEDRRNSYEQYF,TGTGCCAGCAGTGAAGACAGGCGTAATTCCTACGAGCAGTACTTC
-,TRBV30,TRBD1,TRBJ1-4,CAWSAGGGEKLFF,TGTGCCTGGAGTGCAGGGGGAGGAGAAAAACTGTTTTTT
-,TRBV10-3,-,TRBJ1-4,CASKVLGMEEKLFF,TGTGCCAGCAAGGTACTCGGGATGGAGGAAAAACTGTTTTTT
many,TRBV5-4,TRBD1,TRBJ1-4,CASIPTDREEKLFF,TGTGCCAGCATTCCAACGGACAGGGAGGAAAAACTGTTTTTT